This T cell receptor beta chain was profiled in a study of patients and donors after allogeneic stem cell transplantation. CDR3 size: 17 residues. V dropped 4 bases and J dropped 5; count of bases not matched to a gene: 9. Looked up from germline, CDR1 is SEHNR and CDR2 is FQNEAQ (reference sequence). TCRdb independently ran MiXCR on the RT-PCR reads; one entry per CDR3 protein. The table shows roughly 230,000 distinct CDR3 sequences, with roughly 15% occurring only once. Material: blood, either unsorted or a sorted T cell fraction (not recorded which). This TCR was recovered from a human donor who was either an allogeneic HSCT recipient or a stem cell or donor lymphocyte infusion donor (not recorded which). It is not recorded whose cells these are; they may come from a transplant donor. The chain uses TRBV7-9 and TRBJ2-5; 14 positions match TRBD2. This CDR3 reads CASSSWTSGRIEETQYF. Here the CDR3 DNA reads TGTGCCAGCAGCTCGTGGACTAGCGGGAGGATTGAGGAGACCCAGTACTTC.